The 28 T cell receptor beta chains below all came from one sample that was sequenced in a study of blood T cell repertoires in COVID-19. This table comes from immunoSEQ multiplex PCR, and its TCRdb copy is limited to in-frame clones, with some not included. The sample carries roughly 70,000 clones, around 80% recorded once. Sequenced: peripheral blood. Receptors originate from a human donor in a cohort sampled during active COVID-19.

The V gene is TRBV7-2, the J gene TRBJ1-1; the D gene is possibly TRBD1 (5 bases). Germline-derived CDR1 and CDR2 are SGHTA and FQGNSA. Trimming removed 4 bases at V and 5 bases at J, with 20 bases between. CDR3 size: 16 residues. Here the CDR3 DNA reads TGTGCCAGCAGCTCCCTTAGCGGGACGGCGGGAACTGAAGCTTTCTTT. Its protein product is CASSSLSGTAGTEAFF.

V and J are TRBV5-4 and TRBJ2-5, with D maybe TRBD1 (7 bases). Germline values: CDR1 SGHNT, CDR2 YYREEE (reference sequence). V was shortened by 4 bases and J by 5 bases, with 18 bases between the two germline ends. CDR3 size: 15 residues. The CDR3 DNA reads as TGTGCCAGCAGCCTGAGGTCAGGGGGAGGTGAGACCCAGTACTTC. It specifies CASSLRSGGGETQYF.

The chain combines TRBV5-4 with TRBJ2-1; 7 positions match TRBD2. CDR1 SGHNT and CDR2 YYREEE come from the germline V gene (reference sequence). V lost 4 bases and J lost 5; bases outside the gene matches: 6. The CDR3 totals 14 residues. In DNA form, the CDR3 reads TGTGCCAGCAGCCGGCCTAGCGGTAACAATGAGCAGTTCTTC. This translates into CASSRPSGNNEQFF.

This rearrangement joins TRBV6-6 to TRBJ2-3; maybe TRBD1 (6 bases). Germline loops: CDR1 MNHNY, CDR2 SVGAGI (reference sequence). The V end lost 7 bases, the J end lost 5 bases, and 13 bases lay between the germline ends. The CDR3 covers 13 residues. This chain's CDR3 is CASKAGVEDTQYF. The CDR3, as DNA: TGTGCCAGCAAGGCAGGGGTTGAAGATACGCAGTATTTT.

Here the CDR3 reads CASSLGFGIETDTQYF. In nucleotides, the CDR3 is TGTGCCAGCAGCTTAGGGTTCGGGATCGAGACAGATACGCAGTATTTT. The J gene is TRBJ2-3, the V gene TRBV7-8; possible D gene TRBD2, 5 bases. V was shortened by 1 base and J by 3 bases, with 14 bases between the two germline ends. The germline gives CDR1 SGHVS, CDR2 FQNEAQ. The CDR3 consists of 16 residues.

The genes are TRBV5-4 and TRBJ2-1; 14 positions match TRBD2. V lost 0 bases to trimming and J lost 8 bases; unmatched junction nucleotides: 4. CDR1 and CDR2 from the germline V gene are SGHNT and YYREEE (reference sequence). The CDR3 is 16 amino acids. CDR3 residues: CASSLAGTSGRDEQFF. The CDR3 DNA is TGTGCCAGCAGCTTGGCCGGGACTAGCGGGAGAGATGAGCAGTTCTTC.

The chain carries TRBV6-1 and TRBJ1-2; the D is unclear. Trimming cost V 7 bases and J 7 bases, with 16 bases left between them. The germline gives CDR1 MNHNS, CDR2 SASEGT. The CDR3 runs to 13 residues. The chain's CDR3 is CASTSSRVGGYTF. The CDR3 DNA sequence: TGTGCCAGCACTTCGTCGCGGGTTGGTGGCTACACCTTC.

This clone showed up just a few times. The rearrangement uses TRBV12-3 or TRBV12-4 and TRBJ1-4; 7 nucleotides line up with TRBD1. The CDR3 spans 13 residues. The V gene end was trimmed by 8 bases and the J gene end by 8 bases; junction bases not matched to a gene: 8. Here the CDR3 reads CASRGQWEEKLFF. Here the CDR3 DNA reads TGTGCCAGCCGGGGACAGTGGGAAGAAAAACTGTTTTTT.

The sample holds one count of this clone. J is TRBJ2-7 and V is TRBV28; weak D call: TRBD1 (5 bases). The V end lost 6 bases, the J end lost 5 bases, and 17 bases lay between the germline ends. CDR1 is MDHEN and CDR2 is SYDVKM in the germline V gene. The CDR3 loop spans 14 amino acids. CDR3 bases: TGTGCCAGCAGCAGGCCAGGGCTCGGACACGAGCAGTACTTC. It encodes CASSRPGLGHEQYF.

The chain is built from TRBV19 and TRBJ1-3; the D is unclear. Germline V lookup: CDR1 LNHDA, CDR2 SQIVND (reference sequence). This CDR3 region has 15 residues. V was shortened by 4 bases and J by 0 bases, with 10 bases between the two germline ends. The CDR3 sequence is CASSTVSFSGNTIYF. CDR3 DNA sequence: TGTGCCAGTAGTACGGTTTCCTTCTCTGGAAACACCATATATTTT. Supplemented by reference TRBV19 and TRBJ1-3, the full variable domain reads DGGITQSPKYLFRKEGQNVTLSCEQNLNHDAMYWYRQDPGQGLRLIYYSQIVNDFQKGDIAEGYSVSREKKESFPLTVTSAQKNPTAFYLCASSTVSFSGNTIYFGEGSWLTVV.

DNA of the CDR3: TGTGCCAGCAGTTTATCCCAGACAGCCGGCTACACCTTC. Encoded protein: CASSLSQTAGYTF. The chain uses TRBV12-3 or TRBV12-4 and TRBJ1-2; possible D gene TRBD1, 5 bases. The V gene lost 2 bases and the J gene lost 8 bases, with 12 bases spanning the gap. The CDR3 spans 13 residues.

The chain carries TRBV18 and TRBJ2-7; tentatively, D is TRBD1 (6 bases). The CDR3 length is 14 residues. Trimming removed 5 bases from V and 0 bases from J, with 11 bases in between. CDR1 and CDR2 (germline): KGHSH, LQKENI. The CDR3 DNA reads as TGTGCCAGCTCATCCGACAGGAGCTCCTACGAGCAGTACTTC. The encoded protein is CASSSDRSSYEQYF. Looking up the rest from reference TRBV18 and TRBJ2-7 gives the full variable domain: NAGVMQNPRHLVRRRGQEARLRCSPMKGHSHVYWYRQLPEEGLKFMVYLQKENIIDESGMPKERFSAEFPKEGPSILRIQQVVRGDSAAYFCASSSDRSSYEQYFGPGTRLTVT.

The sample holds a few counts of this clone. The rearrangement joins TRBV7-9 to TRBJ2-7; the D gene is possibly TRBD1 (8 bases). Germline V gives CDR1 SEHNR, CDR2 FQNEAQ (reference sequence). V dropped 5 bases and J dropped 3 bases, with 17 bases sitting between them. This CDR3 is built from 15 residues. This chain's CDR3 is CASSGLQGGFYEQYF. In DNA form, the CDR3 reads TGTGCCAGCAGCGGGCTACAGGGGGGGTTCTACGAGCAGTACTTC.

CDR3 in DNA: TGTGCCAGCAGCCGGCGGGGTAAGCTGTTCTTC. Translation: CASSRRGKLFF. This chain connects TRBV14 to TRBJ2-1; perhaps TRBD2 as D (6 bases). Germline lookup yields CDR1 SGHDN and CDR2 FVKESK. The V and J ends lost 4 bases and 15 bases respectively, with 13 bases between them. The CDR3 is 11 residues long.

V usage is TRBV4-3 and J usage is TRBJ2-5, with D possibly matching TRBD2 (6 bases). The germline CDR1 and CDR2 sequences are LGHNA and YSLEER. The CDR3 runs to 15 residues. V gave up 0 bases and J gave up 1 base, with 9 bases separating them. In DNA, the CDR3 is TGCGCCAGCAGCCAAGATCGGGGACTCCAAGAGACCCAGTACTTC. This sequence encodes CASSQDRGLQETQYF.

The CDR3 DNA reads TGTGCCTCCAAAGGGGGCGGGTATGGCTACACCTTC. It translates to CASKGGGYGYTF. The chain combines TRBV30 with TRBJ1-2; TRBD1 matches at 7 bases. J gave up 5 bases and V 7 bases, and 7 bases lay outside the gene matches. This CDR3 has 12 residues. Germline V gives CDR1 GTSNPN, CDR2 SVGIG (reference sequence).

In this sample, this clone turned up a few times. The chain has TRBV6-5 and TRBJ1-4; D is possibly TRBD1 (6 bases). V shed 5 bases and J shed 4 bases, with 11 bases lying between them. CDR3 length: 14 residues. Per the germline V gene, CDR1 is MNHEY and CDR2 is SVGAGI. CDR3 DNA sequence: TGTGCCAGCAGTACAGGGCGGGTTAATGAAAAACTGTTTTTT. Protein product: CASSTGRVNEKLFF.

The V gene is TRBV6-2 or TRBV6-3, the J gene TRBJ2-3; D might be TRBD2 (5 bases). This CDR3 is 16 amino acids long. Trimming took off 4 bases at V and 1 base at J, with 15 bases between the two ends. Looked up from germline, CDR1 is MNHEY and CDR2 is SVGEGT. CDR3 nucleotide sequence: TGTGCCAGCAGTTGGGGTACGTGGGGAGGCACAGATACGCAGTATTTT. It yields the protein CASSWGTWGGTDTQYF.

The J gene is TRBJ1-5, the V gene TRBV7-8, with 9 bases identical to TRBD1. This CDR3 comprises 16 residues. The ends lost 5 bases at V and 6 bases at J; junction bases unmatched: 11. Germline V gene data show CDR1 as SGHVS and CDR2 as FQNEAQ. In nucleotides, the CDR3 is TGTGCCAGCAGCCCCCGCGGGACAGGGTATGGTCAGCCCCAGCATTTT. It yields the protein CASSPRGTGYGQPQHF.

In DNA form, the CDR3 reads TGTGCCAGCAGCCCAAGTCGTGGAGGCCCTCACAGCTACGAGCAGTACTTC. This codes for CASSPSRGGPHSYEQYF. This rearrangement joins TRBV7-9 to TRBJ2-7; TRBD2 might be the D (5 bases). V was trimmed by 5 bases and J by 3 bases, leaving 23 bases between them. Per the germline V gene, CDR1 is SEHNR and CDR2 is FQNEAQ (reference sequence). This CDR3 comprises 17 residues.

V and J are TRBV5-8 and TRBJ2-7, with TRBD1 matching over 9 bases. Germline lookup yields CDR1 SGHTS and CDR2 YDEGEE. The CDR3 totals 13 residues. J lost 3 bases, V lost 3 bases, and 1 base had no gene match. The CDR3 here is CASSWGQGYEQYF. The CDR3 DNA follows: TGTGCCAGCAGCTGGGGACAGGGCTACGAGCAGTACTTC. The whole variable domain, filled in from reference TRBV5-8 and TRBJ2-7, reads EAGVTQSPTHLIKTRGQQATLRCSPISGHTSVYWYQQALGLGLQFLLWYDEGEERNRGNFPPRFSGRQFPNYSSELNVNALELEDSALYLCASSWGQGYEQYFGPGTRLTVT.

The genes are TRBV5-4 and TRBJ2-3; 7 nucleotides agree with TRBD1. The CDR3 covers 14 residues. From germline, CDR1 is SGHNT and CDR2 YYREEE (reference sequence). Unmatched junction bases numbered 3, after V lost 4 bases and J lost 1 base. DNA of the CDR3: TGTGCCAGCAGCGTGGGACAGCGCACAGATACGCAGTATTTT. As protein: CASSVGQRTDTQYF. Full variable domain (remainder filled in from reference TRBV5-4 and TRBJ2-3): ETGVTQSPTHLIKTRGQQVTLRCSSQSGHNTVSWYQQALGQGPQFIFQYYREEENGRGNFPPRFSGLQFPNYSSELNVNALELDDSALYLCASSVGQRTDTQYFGPGTRLTVL.

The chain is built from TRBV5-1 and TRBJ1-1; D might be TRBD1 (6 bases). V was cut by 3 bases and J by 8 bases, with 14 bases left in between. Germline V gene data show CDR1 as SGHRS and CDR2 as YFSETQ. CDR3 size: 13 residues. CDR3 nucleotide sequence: TGCGCCAGCAGCTCGACGACGGACAGAGAAGCTTTCTTT. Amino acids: CASSSTTDREAFF.

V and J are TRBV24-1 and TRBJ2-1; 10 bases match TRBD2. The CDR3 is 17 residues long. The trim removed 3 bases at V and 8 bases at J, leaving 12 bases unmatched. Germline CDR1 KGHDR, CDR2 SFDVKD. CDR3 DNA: TGTGCCACCAGTGATCCTACCCCACTAGCGGGACCGGATGAGCAGTTCTTC. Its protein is CATSDPTPLAGPDEQFF.

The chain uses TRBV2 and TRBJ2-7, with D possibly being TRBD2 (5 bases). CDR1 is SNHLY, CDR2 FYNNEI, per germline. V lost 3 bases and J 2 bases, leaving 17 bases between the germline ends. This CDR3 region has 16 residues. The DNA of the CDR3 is TGTGCCAGCAGTGACGGACTGGCCCGCACCACCTACGAGCAGTACTTC. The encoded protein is CASSDGLARTTYEQYF.

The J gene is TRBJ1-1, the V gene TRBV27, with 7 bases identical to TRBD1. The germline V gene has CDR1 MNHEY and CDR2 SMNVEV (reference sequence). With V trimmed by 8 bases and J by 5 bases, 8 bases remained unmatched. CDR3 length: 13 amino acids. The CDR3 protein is CASAVRGQTEAFF. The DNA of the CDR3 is TGTGCCAGCGCCGTAAGGGGGCAAACTGAAGCTTTCTTT.

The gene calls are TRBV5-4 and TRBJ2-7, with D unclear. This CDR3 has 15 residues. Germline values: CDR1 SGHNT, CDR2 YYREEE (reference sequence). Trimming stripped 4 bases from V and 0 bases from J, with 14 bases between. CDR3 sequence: CASSGSSRSSYEQYF. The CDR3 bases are TGTGCCAGCAGCGGGTCGTCAAGGAGCTCCTACGAGCAGTACTTC.

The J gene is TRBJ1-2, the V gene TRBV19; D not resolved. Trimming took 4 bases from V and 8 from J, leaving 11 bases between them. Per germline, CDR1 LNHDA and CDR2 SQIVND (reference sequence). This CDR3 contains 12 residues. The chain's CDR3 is CASSTSLLGYTF. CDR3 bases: TGTGCCAGTAGTACCTCCCTGTTGGGCTACACCTTC.